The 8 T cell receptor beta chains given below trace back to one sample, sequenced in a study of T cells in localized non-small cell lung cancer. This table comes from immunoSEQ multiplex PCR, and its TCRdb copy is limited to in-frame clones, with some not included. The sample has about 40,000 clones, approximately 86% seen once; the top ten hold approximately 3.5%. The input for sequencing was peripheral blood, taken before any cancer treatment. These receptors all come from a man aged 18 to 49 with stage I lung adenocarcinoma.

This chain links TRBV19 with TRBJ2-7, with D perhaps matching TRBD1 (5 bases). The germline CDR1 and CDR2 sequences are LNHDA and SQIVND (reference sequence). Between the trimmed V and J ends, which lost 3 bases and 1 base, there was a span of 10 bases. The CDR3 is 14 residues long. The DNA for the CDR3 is TGTGCCAGTAGTATCGACAGTGGGTCCTACGAGCAGTACTTC. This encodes CASSIDSGSYEQYF.

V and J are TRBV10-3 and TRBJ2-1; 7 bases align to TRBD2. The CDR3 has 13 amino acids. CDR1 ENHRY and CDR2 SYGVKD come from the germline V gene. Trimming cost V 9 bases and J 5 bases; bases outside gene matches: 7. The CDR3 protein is CAIRLADNNEQFF. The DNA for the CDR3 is TGTGCCATACGACTAGCTGACAACAATGAGCAGTTCTTC.

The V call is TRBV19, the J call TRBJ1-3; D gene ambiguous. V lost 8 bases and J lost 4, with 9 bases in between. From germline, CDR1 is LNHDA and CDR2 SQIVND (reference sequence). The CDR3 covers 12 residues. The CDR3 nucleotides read TGTGCCAGTCATGGGCAGGGAAACACCATATATTTT. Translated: CASHGQGNTIYF.

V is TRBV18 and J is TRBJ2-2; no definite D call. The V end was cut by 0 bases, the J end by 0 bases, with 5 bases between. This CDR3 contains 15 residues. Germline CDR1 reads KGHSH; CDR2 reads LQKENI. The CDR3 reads CASSPPAANTGELFF. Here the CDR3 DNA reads TGTGCCAGCTCACCACCGGCAGCGAACACCGGGGAGCTGTTTTTT.

This CDR3 is CASSQEKGGGQPQHF. CDR3 in DNA: TGCGCCAGCAGCCAAGAGAAGGGAGGCGGGCAGCCCCAGCATTTT. This chain links TRBV4-1 with TRBJ1-5; D remains unclear. The CDR3 covers 15 residues. The germline gives CDR1 MGHRA, CDR2 YSYEKL. The V and J ends lost 0 bases and 7 bases respectively, with 13 bases between them.

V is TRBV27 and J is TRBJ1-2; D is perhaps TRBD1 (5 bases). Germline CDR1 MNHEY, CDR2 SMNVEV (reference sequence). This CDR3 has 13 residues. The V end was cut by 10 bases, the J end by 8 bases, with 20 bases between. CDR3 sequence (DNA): TGTGCCACCTCCCCCTCCCAGGGAAACGGCTACACCTTC. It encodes CATSPSQGNGYTF.

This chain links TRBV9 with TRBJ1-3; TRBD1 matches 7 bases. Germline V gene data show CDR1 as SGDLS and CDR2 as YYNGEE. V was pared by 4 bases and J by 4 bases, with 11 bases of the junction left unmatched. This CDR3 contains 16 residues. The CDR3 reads CASSPTGQPPGNTIYF. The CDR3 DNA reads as TGTGCCAGCAGCCCCACGGGACAGCCTCCGGGAAACACCATATATTTT.

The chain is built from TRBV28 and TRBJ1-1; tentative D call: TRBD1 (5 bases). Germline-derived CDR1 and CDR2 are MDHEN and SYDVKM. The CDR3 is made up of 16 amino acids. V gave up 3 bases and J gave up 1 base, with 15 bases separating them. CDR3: CASSFRGREKNTEAFF. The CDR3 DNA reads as TGTGCCAGCAGTTTTAGGGGCAGGGAAAAGAACACTGAAGCTTTCTTT.